The T cell receptor beta chain described here comes from a study of radiation and T cells in renal cell carcinoma (dated by TCRdb to the early 2020s). Concerning the study at large: The samples were obtained from a clinical trial, where primary renal cell carcinomas were treated with 15 Gy stereotactic body radiation therapy and then removed by nephrectomy 4 weeks afterward. Across all 50 or so samples, several million unique CDR3 nucleotide sequences, encoding 2.5 million to 3 million unique CDR3 amino acid sequences, were identified. TCR beta sequencing covered around 50 samples in total, comprising roughly 26 tumors and about 27 peripheral blood samples.

Broader findings and caveats from the paper: Because no pretreatment tumor biopsies were available, whether clonotypes were present in the tumor at baseline could not be determined. Effects of radiation dose or scheduling on the TCR repertoire could not be addressed with the single-armed trial design. Tracking of blood repertoire dynamics stopped at approximately four weeks after treatment, with no follow-up past that point. Top tumor clonotypes rose in blood from baseline to 2 weeks post-radiation, then contracted by 4 weeks, suggesting transient expansion of tumor-resident clones.

Including the terminal cysteine and phenylalanine, the CDR3 comprises 13 residues. The entry retains the CDR3 DNA only, 39 bases that are in frame from base 1. V loses 5 bases of germline sequence and J loses 6 bases, and the interval between the two ends is 11 bases. The germline V gene provides CDR1 SGHTA and CDR2 FQGNSA. The time point label of this sample denotes: baseline pretreatment blood. The meaning of the sample's treatment or condition label: 15 Gy SBRT to primary tumor, nephrectomy 4 weeks later. Serial peripheral blood from radiation-treated patients was sampled at baseline, 2 weeks and 4 weeks after SBRT to track tumor-enriched clonotypes. Every patient had renal cell carcinoma of clear cell pathology. Genomic DNA for TCR sequencing was prepared using the QIAamp DNA Blood Mini Kit (Qiagen). The analyses included just those samples that passed every quality control check. In the case of this clone: This receptor's antigen is unknown. No base quality information exists; no much larger clone differs at one position.

TCR beta libraries were generated from genomic DNA with the immunoSEQ kit, following the manufacturer's recommendations. For library preparation, a first multiplex PCR was performed with proprietary primers, followed by a second PCR in which unique barcodes were added, and bead cleanups were performed after each round. A kit-provided positive control reaction and a negative control reaction were included in every sample batch. The final libraries were assessed on an Agilent 4200 TapeStation D1000 ScreenTape, pooled by volume, and quantified by qPCR. Sequencing was performed on an Illumina NextSeq500 with a MidOutput 150-cycle cartridge, and 156 Read1 and 15 Index1 cycles were run with kit custom primers. The pooled library was loaded at 1.0 pM with around 20% PhiX control spiked in. Regarding the original processing steps: Vendor-processed data were analyzed in R, and a clonotype was defined as all T cells sharing the same CDR3 nucleotide sequence. In the clone abundance analyses, frequencies in each sample were normalized to that sample's 10,000 most abundant clones. Before analysis, public T cell clones were removed, and these numbered fewer than six per sample on average. Tumor-enriched and baseline blood-enriched clonotypes were defined by at least a 32-fold difference in abundance between compartments. A beta-binomial differential abundance model was applied to find clonotypes that expanded or contracted between blood time points. The Baroni-Urbani and Buser coefficient was used to measure tumor-blood repertoire similarity, and groups were compared with two-tailed Wilcoxon tests in R. Not all clones reach the TCRdb copy of this immuneACCESS table, which keeps in-frame sequences only. Checked studies attribute under half of the gap to unresolved V genes and leave the rest unexplained. The D gene and trimming were derived from the DNA, and the V and J assignments and clone size from that table. The sample table holds around 140,000 clones, of which roughly nine tenths were seen once. The ten largest clones represent around 4.1% of the sample.

The sequencing here drew on blood, taken from a patient whose treatment included radiotherapy and nephrectomy. This clonotype was sampled from a woman aged 65 to 85 with renal cell carcinoma. The chain uses TRBV7-2 and TRBJ2-1; the D segment could be TRBD2, given 6 matching bases. The DNA reads TGTGCCAGCAGCACCCCGGGGGTCAATGAGCAGTTCTTC. This yields the protein CASSTPGVNEQFF.